Listed below are T cell receptor beta chains from one sample, sequenced in a study of blood T cell repertoires in COVID-19. Measured with immunoSEQ multiplex PCR; TCRdb has only the in-frame clones, and not every one. The sample lists about 300,000 clones, just over 85% occurring once. Material: PBMCs or T cells enriched from blood (not recorded which). The receptors come from a man aged 30 to 45 who had recovered from COVID-19. The CDR3 runs from the conserved cysteine through the conserved F or W. A D gene is named only where the DNA matches it firmly. Not every row has a clone size; where given, it reads once, few, many or a size class.

d_gene	v_gene	j_gene	abundance	CDR3aa	CDR3nt
-	TRBV5-1	TRBJ2-7	few	CASSLVIGGYEQYF	TGCGCCAGCAGCTTGGTAATAGGCGGGTACGAGCAGTACTTC
-	TRBV21-1	TRBJ2-3	-	CASSGMRGPVAGLATDTQYF	TGTGCCAGCAGCGGCATGAGGGGGCCTGTGGCGGGACTAGCCACAGATACGCAGTATTTT
TRBD2	TRBV5-4	TRBJ2-1	-	CASSYGTSGYNEQFF	TGTGCCAGCAGCTACGGGACTAGCGGTTATAATGAGCAGTTCTTC
-	TRBV4-1	TRBJ1-1	few	CASSQDLRGMNTEAFF	TGCGCCAGCAGCCAAGACCTTCGGGGGATGAACACTGAAGCTTTCTTT
TRBD2	TRBV7-6	TRBJ2-3	-	CASSPRTSGGVHTQYF	TGTGCCAGCAGCCCCAGGACTAGCGGGGGGGTACATACGCAGTATTTT
-	TRBV5-1	TRBJ2-1	-	CASSVERSDEQFF	TGCGCCAGCAGCGTGGAGCGGTCGGATGAGCAGTTCTTC
TRBD2	TRBV24-1	TRBJ2-1	-	CATSDPGIAGNNEQFF	TGTGCCACCAGTGACCCCGGGATAGCGGGGAACAATGAGCAGTTCTTC
TRBD2	TRBV19	TRBJ2-7	-	CASSIDVAGVHPYEQYF	TGTGCCAGTAGTATAGATGTAGCGGGAGTGCATCCCTACGAGCAGTACTTC
-	TRBV12-3/TRBV12-4	TRBJ2-5	-	CASSLQRPAAQYF	TGTGCCAGCAGTTTACAGCGCCCCGCGGCCCAGTACTTC
-	TRBV11-2	TRBJ1-1	-	CASSLQGSVNTEAFF	TGTGCCAGCAGCCTCCAGGGGAGCGTGAACACTGAAGCTTTCTTT
TRBD1	TRBV30	TRBJ1-6	-	CAWRRDRRSPLHF	TGTGCCTGGCGAAGGGACAGGAGATCACCCCTCCACTTT
-	TRBV5-6	TRBJ1-5	-	CASSLARGHQPQHF	TGTGCCAGCAGCTTGGCCAGGGGACACCAGCCCCAGCATTTT
TRBD2	TRBV4-1	TRBJ2-7	-	CASSQEWGLAIGEQYF	TGCGCCAGCAGCCAAGAGTGGGGACTAGCAATCGGCGAGCAGTACTTC
TRBD2	TRBV6-5	TRBJ2-1	-	CASSPRWGGNNEQFF	TGTGCCAGCAGTCCGAGGTGGGGGGGGAACAATGAGCAGTTCTTC
-	TRBV5-4	TRBJ2-5	-	CASSLGRTADLETQYF	TGTGCCAGCAGCTTGGGAAGGACAGCGGATCTAGAGACCCAGTACTTC
-	TRBV19	TRBJ1-3	-	CASSNPRGLSGNTIYF	TGTGCCAGTTCCAACCCCAGGGGCCTCTCTGGAAACACCATATATTTT
-	TRBV19	TRBJ1-5	-	CASSPRGEQPQHF	TGTGCCAGTAGTCCCCGGGGGGAGCAGCCCCAGCATTTT
TRBD2	TRBV19	TRBJ2-2	few	CASSRLRGAPNTGELFF	TGTGCCAGTAGCCGATTGCGGGGGGCCCCGAACACCGGGGAGCTGTTTTTT